The T cell receptor beta chain under discussion was sequenced for a study of T-cell memory formation after mild COVID-19. Study results and limitations: The appearance of some responding clones in pre-infection memory suggested that cross-reactive memory joined. Whereas later expanders leaned CD4+, clones contracting day 15 to 85 showed a balanced CD4/CD8 makeup.

The CDR3 runs to 21 residues. The ends were cut back, 5 bases at V and 4 bases at J, with 35 bases in the middle. Germline-derived CDR1 and CDR2 are SGHVS and FQNEAQ. TCRdb used MiXCR to reprocess the 5' RACE reads, holding one entry per CDR3 protein. Here the sample spans fewer than 200,000 distinct CDR3 sequences, less than 20% being singletons. Comments on this clonotype: The antigen remains unidentified.

The chain joins TRBV7-8 to TRBJ1-2; D is perhaps TRBD1 (5 bases). Sequenced input: PBMCs or a T cell subset sorted from them (not recorded which). The TCR was taken from a man younger than 35 who had mild COVID-19 (a few samples of this study predate the infection). Cell type and time point are not known. The DNA of the CDR3 is TGTGCCAGCAGCCCGCGATGGGACCCACACGGGAGAGGTCAAACTCGCTATGGCTACACCTTC. Translating it yields CASSPRWDPHGRGQTRYGYTF. Combining the CDR3 with reference TRBV7-8 and TRBJ1-2 gives the whole variable domain GAGVSQSPRYKVAKRGQDVALRCDPISGHVSLFWYQQALGQGPEFLTYFQNEAQLDKSGLPSDRFFAERPEGSVSTLKIQRTQQEDSAVYLCASSPRWDPHGRGQTRYGYTFGSGTRLTVV.